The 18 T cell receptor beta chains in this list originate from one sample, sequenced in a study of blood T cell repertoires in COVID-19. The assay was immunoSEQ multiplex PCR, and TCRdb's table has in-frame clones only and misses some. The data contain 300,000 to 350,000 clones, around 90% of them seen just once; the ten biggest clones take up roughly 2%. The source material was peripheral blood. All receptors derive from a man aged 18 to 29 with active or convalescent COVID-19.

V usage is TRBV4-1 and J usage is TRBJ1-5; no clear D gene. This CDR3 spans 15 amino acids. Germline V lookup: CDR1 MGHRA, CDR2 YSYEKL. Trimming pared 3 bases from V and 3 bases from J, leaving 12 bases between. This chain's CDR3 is CASSQEYSDNQPQHF. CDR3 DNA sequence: TGCGCCAGCAGCCAGGAATACAGTGACAATCAGCCCCAGCATTTT.

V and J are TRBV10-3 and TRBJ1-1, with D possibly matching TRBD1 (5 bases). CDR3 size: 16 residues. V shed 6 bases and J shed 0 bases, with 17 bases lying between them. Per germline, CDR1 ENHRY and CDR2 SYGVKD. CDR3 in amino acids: CAIRDTPAQMNTEAFF. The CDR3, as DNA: TGTGCCATCAGGGACACCCCCGCGCAGATGAACACTGAAGCTTTCTTT.

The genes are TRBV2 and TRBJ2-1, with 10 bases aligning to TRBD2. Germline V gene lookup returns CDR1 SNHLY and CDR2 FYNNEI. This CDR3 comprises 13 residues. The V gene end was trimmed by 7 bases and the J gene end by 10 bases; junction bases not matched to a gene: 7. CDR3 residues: CASTKLAGLEQFF. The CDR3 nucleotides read TGTGCCAGCACCAAACTAGCGGGGTTAGAGCAGTTCTTC.

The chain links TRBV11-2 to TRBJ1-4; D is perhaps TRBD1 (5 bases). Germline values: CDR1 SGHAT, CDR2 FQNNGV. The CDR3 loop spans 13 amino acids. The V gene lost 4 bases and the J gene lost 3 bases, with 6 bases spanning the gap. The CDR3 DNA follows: TGTGCCAGCAGCTCCAGGGCTAATGAAAAACTGTTTTTT. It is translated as CASSSRANEKLFF.

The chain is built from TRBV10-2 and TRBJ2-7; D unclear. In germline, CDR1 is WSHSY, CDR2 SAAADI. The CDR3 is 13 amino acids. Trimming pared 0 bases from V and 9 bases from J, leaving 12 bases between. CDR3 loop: CASSESFPTGQYF. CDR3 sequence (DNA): TGCGCCAGCAGTGAGTCGTTTCCCACGGGGCAGTACTTC.

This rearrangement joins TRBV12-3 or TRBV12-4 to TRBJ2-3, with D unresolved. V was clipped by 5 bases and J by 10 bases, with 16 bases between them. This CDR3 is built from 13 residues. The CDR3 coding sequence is TGTGCCAGCAGTAAGGAACAGAACACTTCGCAGTATTTT. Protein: CASSKEQNTSQYF.

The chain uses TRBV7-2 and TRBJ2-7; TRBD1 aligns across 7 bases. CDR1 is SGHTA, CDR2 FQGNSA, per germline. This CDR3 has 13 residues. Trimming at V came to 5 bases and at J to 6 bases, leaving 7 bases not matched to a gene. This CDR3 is CASSAPHRGEQYF. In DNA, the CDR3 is TGTGCCAGCAGCGCACCCCACAGGGGCGAGCAGTACTTC. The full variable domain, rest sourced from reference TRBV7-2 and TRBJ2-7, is GAGVSQSPSNKVTEKGKDVELRCDPISGHTALYWYRQSLGQGLEFLIYFQGNSAPDKSGLPSDRFSAERTGGSVSTLTIQRTQQEDSAVYLCASSAPHRGEQYFGPGTRLTVT.

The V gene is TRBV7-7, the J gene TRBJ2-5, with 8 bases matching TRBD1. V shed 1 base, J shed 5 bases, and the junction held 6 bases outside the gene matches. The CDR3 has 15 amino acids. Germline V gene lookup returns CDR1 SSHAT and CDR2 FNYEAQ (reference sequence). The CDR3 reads CASSLVGTGGETQYF. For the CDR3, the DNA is TGTGCCAGCAGCTTAGTAGGGACAGGAGGCGAGACCCAGTACTTC.

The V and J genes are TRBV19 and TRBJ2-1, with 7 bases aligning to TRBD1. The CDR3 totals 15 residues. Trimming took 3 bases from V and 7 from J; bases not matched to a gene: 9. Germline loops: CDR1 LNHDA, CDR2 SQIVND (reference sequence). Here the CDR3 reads CASSIFRTGENEQFF. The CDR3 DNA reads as TGTGCCAGTAGTATCTTTCGGACAGGAGAGAATGAGCAGTTCTTC. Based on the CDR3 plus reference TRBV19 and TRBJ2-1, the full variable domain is DGGITQSPKYLFRKEGQNVTLSCEQNLNHDAMYWYRQDPGQGLRLIYYSQIVNDFQKGDIAEGYSVSREKKESFPLTVTSAQKNPTAFYLCASSIFRTGENEQFFGPGTRLTVL.

CDR3 nucleotides: TGTGCCAGCAGCCACCGGGAGCCCTACGAGCAGTACTTC. This translates into CASSHREPYEQYF. V usage is TRBV3-1 (or the pseudogene TRBV3-2) and J usage is TRBJ2-7, with TRBD2 as a possible D gene (6 bases). Germline V gene sequence: CDR1 LGHDT, CDR2 YNNKEL (reference sequence). This CDR3 region has 13 residues. Trimming stripped 3 bases from V and 2 bases from J, with 8 bases between.

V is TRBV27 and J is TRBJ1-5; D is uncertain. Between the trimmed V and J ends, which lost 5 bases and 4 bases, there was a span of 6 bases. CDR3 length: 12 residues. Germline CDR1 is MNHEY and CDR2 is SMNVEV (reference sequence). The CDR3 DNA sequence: TGTGCCAGCAGTACGGGGAATCAGCCCCAGCATTTT. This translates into CASSTGNQPQHF.

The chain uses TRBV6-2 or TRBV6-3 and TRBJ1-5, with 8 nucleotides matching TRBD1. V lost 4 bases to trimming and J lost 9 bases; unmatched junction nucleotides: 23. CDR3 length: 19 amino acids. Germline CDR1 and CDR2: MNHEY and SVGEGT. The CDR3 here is CASSSAIGNRGAYGWPQHF. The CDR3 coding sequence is TGTGCCAGCAGTTCCGCGATCGGAAACAGGGGGGCATATGGATGGCCCCAGCATTTT.

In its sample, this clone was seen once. CDR3 sequence reads: CASSIDSGVNSPLHF. The CDR3 bases are TGTGCCAGTAGTATAGATTCAGGGGTCAATTCACCCCTCCACTTT. The J gene is TRBJ1-6, the V gene TRBV19; a possible D gene is TRBD1 (6 bases). CDR3 length: 15 amino acids. From germline, CDR1 is LNHDA and CDR2 SQIVND (reference sequence). V was clipped by 0 bases and J by 7 bases, with 10 bases between them.

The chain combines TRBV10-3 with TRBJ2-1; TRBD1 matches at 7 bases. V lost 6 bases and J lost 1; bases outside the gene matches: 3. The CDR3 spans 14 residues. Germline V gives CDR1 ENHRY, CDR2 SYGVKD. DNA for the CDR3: TGTGCCATCAGAGAGGACAGGTCCTACAATGAGCAGTTCTTC. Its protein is CAIREDRSYNEQFF.

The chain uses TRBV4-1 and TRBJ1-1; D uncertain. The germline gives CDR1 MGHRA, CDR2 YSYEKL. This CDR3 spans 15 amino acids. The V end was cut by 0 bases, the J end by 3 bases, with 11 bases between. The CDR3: CASSQDWAEDTEAFF. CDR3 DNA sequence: TGCGCCAGCAGCCAAGATTGGGCAGAAGACACTGAAGCTTTCTTT.

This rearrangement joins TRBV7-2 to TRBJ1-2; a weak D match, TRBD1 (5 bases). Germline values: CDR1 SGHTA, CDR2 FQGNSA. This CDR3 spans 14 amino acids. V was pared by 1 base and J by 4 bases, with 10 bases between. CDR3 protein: CASSLGQGSYGYTF. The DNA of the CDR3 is TGTGCCAGCAGCTTAGGGCAGGGAAGCTATGGCTACACCTTC.

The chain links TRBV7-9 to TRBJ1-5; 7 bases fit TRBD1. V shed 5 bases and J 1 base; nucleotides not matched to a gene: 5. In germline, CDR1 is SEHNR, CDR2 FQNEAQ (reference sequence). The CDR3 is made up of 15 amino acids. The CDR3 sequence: CASSGGTESNQPQHF. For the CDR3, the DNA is TGTGCCAGCAGCGGAGGGACAGAGAGCAATCAGCCCCAGCATTTT.

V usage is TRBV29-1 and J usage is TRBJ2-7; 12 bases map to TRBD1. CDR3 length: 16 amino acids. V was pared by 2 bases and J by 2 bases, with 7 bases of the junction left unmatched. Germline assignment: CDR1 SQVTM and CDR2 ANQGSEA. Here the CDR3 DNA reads TGCAGCGTTGAACTCGCTGGGACAGGGGGCGCCTACGAGCAGTACTTC. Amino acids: CSVELAGTGGAYEQYF.